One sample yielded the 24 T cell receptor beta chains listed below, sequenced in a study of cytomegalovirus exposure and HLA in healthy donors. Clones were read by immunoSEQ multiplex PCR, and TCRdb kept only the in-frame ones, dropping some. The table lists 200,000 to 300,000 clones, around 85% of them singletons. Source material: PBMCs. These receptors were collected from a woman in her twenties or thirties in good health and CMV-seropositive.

The CDR3 loop reads CASSLEAGGVNQPQHF. CDR3 DNA: TGTGCCAGCAGCTTAGAGGCAGGGGGTGTCAATCAGCCCCAGCATTTT. This chain uses TRBV7-6 with TRBJ1-5; 7 bases line up with TRBD1. The junction had 6 bases not matched to a gene; V was cut back by 1 base and J by 3 bases. The CDR3 is 16 amino acids. Germline loops: CDR1 SGHVS, CDR2 FNYEAQ.

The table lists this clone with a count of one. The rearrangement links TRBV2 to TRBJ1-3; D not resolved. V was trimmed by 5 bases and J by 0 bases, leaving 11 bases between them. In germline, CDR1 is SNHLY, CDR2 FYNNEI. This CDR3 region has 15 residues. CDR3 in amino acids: CASSWTEGSGNTIYF. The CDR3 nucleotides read TGTGCCAGCAGTTGGACGGAGGGCTCTGGAAACACCATATATTTT. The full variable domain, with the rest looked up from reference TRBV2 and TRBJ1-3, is EPEVTQTPSHQVTQMGQEVILRCVPISNHLYFYWYRQILGQKVEFLVSFYNNEISEKSEIFDDQFSVERPDGSNFTLKIRSTKLEDSAMYFCASSWTEGSGNTIYFGEGSWLTVV.

CDR3 nucleotides: TGTGCCAGCAGTTTTTCAGGCAGCTTTTACGAGCAGTACTTC. Translating it yields CASSFSGSFYEQYF. The V gene is TRBV27, the J gene TRBJ2-7; D gene uncertain. The V and J ends lost 3 bases and 4 bases respectively, with 13 bases between them. The CDR3 consists of 14 residues. Per the germline V gene, CDR1 is MNHEY and CDR2 is SMNVEV (reference sequence).

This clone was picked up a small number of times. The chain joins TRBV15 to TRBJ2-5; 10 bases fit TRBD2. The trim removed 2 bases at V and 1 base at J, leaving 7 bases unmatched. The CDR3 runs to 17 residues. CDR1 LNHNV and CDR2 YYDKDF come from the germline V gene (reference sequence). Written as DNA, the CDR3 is TGTGCCACCAGCAGATACATGAGCGGGAGGGCCCAAGAGACCCAGTACTTC. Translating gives CATSRYMSGRAQETQYF.

The DNA of the CDR3 is TGTGCCAGCAGCCCCGGGCAGCGGGCACGTAATGAGCAGTTCTTC. It translates to CASSPGQRARNEQFF. The gene calls are TRBV7-3 and TRBJ2-1; tentative D call: TRBD2 (6 bases). CDR3 size: 15 residues. V was trimmed by 5 bases and J by 7 bases, leaving 18 bases between them. The germline gives CDR1 SGHTA, CDR2 FQGTGA.

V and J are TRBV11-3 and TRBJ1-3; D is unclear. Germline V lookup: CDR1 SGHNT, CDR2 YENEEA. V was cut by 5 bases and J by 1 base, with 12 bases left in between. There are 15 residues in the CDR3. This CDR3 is CASSGGRESGNTIYF. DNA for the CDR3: TGTGCCAGCAGCGGCGGGAGAGAATCTGGAAACACCATATATTTT.

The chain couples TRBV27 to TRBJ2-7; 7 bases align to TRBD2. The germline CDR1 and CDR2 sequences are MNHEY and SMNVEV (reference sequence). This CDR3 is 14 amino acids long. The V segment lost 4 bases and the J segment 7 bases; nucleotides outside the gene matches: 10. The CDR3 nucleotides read TGTGCCAGCAGTTATGGCGGGAGTCCGCGGGAGCAGTACTTC. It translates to CASSYGGSPREQYF.

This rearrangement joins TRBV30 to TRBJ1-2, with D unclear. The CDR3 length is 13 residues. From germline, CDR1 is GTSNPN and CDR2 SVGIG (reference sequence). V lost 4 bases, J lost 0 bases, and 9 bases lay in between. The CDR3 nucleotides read TGTGCCTGGAAGCCGGGAGCTAACTATGGCTACACCTTC. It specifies CAWKPGANYGYTF.

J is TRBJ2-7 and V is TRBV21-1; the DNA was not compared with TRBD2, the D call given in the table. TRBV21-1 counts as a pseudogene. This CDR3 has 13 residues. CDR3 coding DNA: TGTGCCAGCCGGGATAGCGGGGGCTACGAGCAGTACTTC. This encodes CASRDSGGYEQYF.

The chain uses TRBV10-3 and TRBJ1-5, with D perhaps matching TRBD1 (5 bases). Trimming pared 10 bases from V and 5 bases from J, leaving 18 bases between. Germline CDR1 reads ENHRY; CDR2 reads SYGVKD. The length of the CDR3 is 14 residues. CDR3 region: CATGRGVSHQPQHF. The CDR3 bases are TGTGCCACCGGGAGAGGGGTTTCCCATCAGCCCCAGCATTTT.

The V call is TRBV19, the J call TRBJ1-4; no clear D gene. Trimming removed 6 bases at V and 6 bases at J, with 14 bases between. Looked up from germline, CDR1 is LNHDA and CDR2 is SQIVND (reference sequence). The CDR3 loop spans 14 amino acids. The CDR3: CASSAGGWDEKLFF. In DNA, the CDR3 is TGTGCCAGTAGCGCCGGAGGGTGGGATGAAAAACTGTTTTTT.

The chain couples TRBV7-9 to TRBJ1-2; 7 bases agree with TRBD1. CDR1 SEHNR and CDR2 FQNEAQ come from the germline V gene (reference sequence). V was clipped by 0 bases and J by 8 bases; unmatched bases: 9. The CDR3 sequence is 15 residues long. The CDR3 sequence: CASSLAGQLLRGYTF. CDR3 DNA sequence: TGTGCCAGCAGCTTAGCGGGACAGCTCTTACGGGGCTACACCTTC.

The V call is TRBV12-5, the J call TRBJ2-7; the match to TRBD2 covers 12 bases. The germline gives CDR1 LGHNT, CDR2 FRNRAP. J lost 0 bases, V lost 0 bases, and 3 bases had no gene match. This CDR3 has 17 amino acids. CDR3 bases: TGTGCTAGTGGTTTGGTGGGACTAGCGGGCGCCTCCTACGAGCAGTACTTC. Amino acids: CASGLVGLAGASYEQYF.

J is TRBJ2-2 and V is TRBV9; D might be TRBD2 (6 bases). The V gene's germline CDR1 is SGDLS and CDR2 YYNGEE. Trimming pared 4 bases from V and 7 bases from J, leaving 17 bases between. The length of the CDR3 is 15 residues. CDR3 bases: TGTGCCAGCAGCAACCCGGCTGACGGGAGCGGGGAGCTGTTTTTT. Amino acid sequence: CASSNPADGSGELFF.

The CDR3 loop reads CASSRINEKLFF. The CDR3 DNA reads as TGTGCCAGCAGCCGTATTAATGAAAAACTGTTTTTT. The genes are TRBV6-1 and TRBJ1-4; D unresolved. V was trimmed by 6 bases and J by 4 bases, leaving 6 bases between them. This CDR3 is 12 amino acids long. The germline CDR1 and CDR2 sequences are MNHNS and SASEGT.

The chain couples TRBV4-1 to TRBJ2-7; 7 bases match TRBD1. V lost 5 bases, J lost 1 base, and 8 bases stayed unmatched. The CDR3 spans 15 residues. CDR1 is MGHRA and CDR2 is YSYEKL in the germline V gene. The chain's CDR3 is CASSFTGDRSYEQYF. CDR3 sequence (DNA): TGCGCCAGCAGCTTCACCGGGGACAGATCCTACGAGCAGTACTTC.

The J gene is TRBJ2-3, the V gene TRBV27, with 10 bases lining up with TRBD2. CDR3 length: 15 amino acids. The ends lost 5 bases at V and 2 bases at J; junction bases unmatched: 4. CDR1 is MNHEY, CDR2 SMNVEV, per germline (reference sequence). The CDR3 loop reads CASSQGLAHTDTQYF. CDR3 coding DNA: TGTGCCAGCAGTCAGGGACTAGCGCACACAGATACGCAGTATTTT.

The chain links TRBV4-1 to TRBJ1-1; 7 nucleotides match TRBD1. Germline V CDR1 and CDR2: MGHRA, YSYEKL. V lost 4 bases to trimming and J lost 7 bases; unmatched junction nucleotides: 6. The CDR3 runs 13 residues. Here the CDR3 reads CASSPRQGVEAFF. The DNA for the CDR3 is TGCGCCAGCAGCCCAAGACAGGGTGTTGAAGCTTTCTTT.

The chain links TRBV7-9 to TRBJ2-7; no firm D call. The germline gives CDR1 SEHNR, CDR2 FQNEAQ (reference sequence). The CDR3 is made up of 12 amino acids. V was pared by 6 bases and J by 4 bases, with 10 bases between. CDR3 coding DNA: TGTGCCAGCAGTCCCTCGCGGTACGAGCAGTACTTC. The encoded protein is CASSPSRYEQYF.

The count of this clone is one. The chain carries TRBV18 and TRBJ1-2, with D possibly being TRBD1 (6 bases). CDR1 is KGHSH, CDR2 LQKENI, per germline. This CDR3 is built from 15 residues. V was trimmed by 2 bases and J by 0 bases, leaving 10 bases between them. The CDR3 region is CASSPGGAPNYGYTF. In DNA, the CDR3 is TGTGCCAGCTCACCAGGGGGGGCGCCTAACTATGGCTACACCTTC.

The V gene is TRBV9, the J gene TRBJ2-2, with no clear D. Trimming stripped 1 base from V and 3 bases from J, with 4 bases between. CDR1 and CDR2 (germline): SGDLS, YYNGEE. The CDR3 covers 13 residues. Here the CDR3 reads CASSVYDTGELFF. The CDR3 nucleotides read TGTGCCAGCAGCGTATATGACACCGGGGAGCTGTTTTTT.

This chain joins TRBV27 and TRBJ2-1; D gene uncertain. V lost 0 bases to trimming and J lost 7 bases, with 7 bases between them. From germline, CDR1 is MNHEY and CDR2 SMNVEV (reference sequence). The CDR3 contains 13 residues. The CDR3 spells CASSLSAENEQFF. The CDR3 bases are TGTGCCAGCAGTTTATCGGCCGAAAATGAGCAGTTCTTC.

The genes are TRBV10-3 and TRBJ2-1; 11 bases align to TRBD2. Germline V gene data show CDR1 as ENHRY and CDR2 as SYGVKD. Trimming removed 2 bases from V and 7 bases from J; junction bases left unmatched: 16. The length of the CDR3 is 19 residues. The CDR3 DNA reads TGTGCCATCAGTGAGCGGATCACTAGCGGGAGTGCTTTGGGGAATGAGCAGTTCTTC. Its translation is CAISERITSGSALGNEQFF.

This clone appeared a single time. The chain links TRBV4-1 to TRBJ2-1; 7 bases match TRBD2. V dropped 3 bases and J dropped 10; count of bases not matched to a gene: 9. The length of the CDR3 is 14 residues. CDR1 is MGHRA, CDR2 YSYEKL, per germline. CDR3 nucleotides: TGCGCCAGCAGCCACCAACGGGGGGAACGGGAGCAGTTCTTC. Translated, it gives CASSHQRGEREQFF.